Below are 5 T cell receptor beta chains sequenced from a single sample in a study of blood T cell repertoires in COVID-19 (dated by TCRdb to 2020 to 2022). Library preparation was by the immunoSEQ multiplex PCR assay. TCRdb's version of the immuneACCESS table is confined to in-frame rearrangements and falls short of the full clone set. An unresolved V gene accounts for under half of the shortfall where checked; the remainder is of unknown origin. In all, the sample holds roughly 150,000 clones, and more than 75% of those were seen once. The leading ten clones occupy around 6.1% of the sample. Sequences were obtained from peripheral blood. The receptors originated from a man older than 75 with acute or convalescent COVID-19.

The genes are TRBV2 and TRBJ1-5; TRBD1 is a possible D gene (5 bases). V was clipped by 9 bases and J by 3 bases, with 9 bases between them. Germline lookup yields CDR1 SNHLY and CDR2 FYNNEI. This CDR3 has 12 residues. CDR3 sequence: CASQGFNQPQHF. CDR3 nucleotides: TGTGCCAGTCAGGGATTCAATCAGCCCCAGCATTTT.

V and J are TRBV5-1 and TRBJ2-3, with TRBD2 matching 9 bases. V gave up 0 bases and J gave up 4 bases; unmatched junction bases: 6. CDR1 and CDR2 from the germline V gene are SGHRS and YFSETQ. The CDR3 is made up of 16 amino acids. This chain's CDR3 is CASSLEAGGPADTQYF. CDR3 DNA sequence: TGCGCCAGCAGCTTGGAGGCGGGAGGGCCGGCAGATACGCAGTATTTT. Drawing the rest from reference TRBV5-1 and TRBJ2-3, the complete variable domain is KAGVTQTPRYLIKTRGQQVTLSCSPISGHRSVSWYQQTPGQGLQFLFEYFSETQRNKGNFPGRFSGRQFSNSRSEMNVSTLELGDSALYLCASSLEAGGPADTQYFGPGTRLTVL.

This CDR3 reads CASIHKGGRADTQYF. The DNA of the CDR3 is TGTGCCAGCATCCATAAGGGGGGGCGCGCAGATACGCAGTATTTT. The chain carries TRBV5-4 and TRBJ2-3, with D possibly being TRBD2 (7 bases). The CDR3 covers 15 residues. The ends were cut back, 6 bases at V and 4 bases at J, with 18 bases in the middle. Germline lookup yields CDR1 SGHNT and CDR2 YYREEE (reference sequence).

The CDR3 spells CASSSAGGREQYF. Here the CDR3 DNA reads TGTGCCAGCAGCTCGGCGGGAGGGAGGGAGCAGTACTTC. The chain carries TRBV7-2 and TRBJ2-7; 9 positions match TRBD2. V was clipped by 4 bases and J by 7 bases; unmatched bases: 5. The CDR3 loop spans 13 amino acids. The V gene's germline CDR1 is SGHTA and CDR2 FQGNSA.

The chain couples TRBV3-1 (or the pseudogene TRBV3-2) to TRBJ2-7, with TRBD1 matching over 8 bases. Per germline, CDR1 LGHDT and CDR2 YNNKEL (reference sequence). V dropped 4 bases and J dropped 2; count of bases not matched to a gene: 4. This CDR3 has 14 residues. CDR3 nucleotide sequence: TGTGCCAGCAGCCTCGGACAGGGACCCTACGAGCAGTACTTC. Translation gives CASSLGQGPYEQYF.